Following are 5 T cell receptor beta chains from one sample sequenced in a study of T cell responses to AZD1222 COVID-19 vaccine (dated by TCRdb to the early 2020s). Library generation was performed with the immunoSEQ multiplex PCR assay. Here the immuneACCESS table is served through TCRdb, limited to in-frame sequences with V and J called. Missing clones are a known gap in these copies; in checked studies unresolved V genes cover under half, and the rest lacks a known reason. The sample profile shows 210,000 or so clones; 94% of them were found once. In total, the top ten clones hold 1.7% of the sample. This sample's time point label indicates: about 28 days (+/-7) after the second vaccine dose. The treatment or condition label corresponds to: meningococcal conjugate vaccine given as trial control. The specimen was peripheral blood, collected 28 days after the second dose of the MenACWY control vaccine. Receptors originate from an adult who received the MenACWY meningococcal vaccine as a control.

The table lists this clone with a count of one. The chain uses TRBV12-3 or TRBV12-4 and TRBJ1-6; the D is unclear. The CDR3 contains 13 residues. V lost 4 bases, J lost 7 bases, and 8 bases lay in between. In nucleotides, the CDR3 is TGTGCCAGCAGTTCGGCCCCAAATTCACCCCTCCACTTT. Protein product: CASSSAPNSPLHF.

The J gene is TRBJ1-1, the V gene TRBV9; D is perhaps TRBD1 (6 bases). The germline V gene encodes CDR1 SGDLS and CDR2 YYNGEE. Deletions cut 0 bases from V and 4 bases from J, with 13 bases between. The length of the CDR3 is 15 residues. CDR3 coding DNA: TGTGCCAGCAGCGTAGCAGGGAGGGGGGGCACTGAAGCTTTCTTT. Translated, it gives CASSVAGRGGTEAFF. Variable domain in full (rest from reference TRBV9 and TRBJ1-1): DSGVTQTPKHLITATGQRVTLRCSPRSGDLSVYWYQQSLDQGLQFLIQYYNGEERAKGNILERFSAQQFPDLHSELNLSSLELGDSALYFCASSVAGRGGTEAFFGQGTRLTVV.

This chain uses TRBV4-1 with TRBJ2-3; a weak D match, TRBD1 (6 bases). The CDR3 length is 16 residues. V lost 0 bases to trimming and J lost 0 bases, with 10 bases between them. Germline V gene sequence: CDR1 MGHRA, CDR2 YSYEKL. This CDR3 is CASSQDQGSSTDTQYF. The CDR3, as DNA: TGCGCCAGCAGCCAAGATCAGGGGTCTAGCACAGATACGCAGTATTTT.

The CDR3 is CASSADSDQETQYF. In DNA, the CDR3 is TGTGCCAGCAGCGCGGACAGCGACCAAGAGACCCAGTACTTC. This sequence joins TRBV5-4 and TRBJ2-5, with D perhaps TRBD1 (6 bases). The CDR3 has 14 amino acids. From germline, CDR1 is SGHNT and CDR2 YYREEE (reference sequence). V was cut by 4 bases and J by 0 bases, with 10 bases left in between.

The chain joins TRBV7-3 to TRBJ1-3, with a tentative D call TRBD1 (5 bases). The germline V gene has CDR1 SGHTA and CDR2 FQGTGA. The CDR3 loop spans 17 amino acids. The V gene lost 0 bases and the J gene lost 0 bases, with 12 bases spanning the gap. The chain's CDR3 is CASSLTWGRISGNTIYF. In DNA, the CDR3 is TGTGCCAGCAGCTTAACGTGGGGACGGATCTCTGGAAACACCATATATTTT. The full variable domain, completed using reference TRBV7-3 and TRBJ1-3, is GAGVSQTPSNKVTEKGKYVELRCDPISGHTALYWYRQSLGQGPEFLIYFQGTGAADDSGLPNDRFFAVRPEGSVSTLKIQRTERGDSAVYLCASSLTWGRISGNTIYFGEGSWLTVV.